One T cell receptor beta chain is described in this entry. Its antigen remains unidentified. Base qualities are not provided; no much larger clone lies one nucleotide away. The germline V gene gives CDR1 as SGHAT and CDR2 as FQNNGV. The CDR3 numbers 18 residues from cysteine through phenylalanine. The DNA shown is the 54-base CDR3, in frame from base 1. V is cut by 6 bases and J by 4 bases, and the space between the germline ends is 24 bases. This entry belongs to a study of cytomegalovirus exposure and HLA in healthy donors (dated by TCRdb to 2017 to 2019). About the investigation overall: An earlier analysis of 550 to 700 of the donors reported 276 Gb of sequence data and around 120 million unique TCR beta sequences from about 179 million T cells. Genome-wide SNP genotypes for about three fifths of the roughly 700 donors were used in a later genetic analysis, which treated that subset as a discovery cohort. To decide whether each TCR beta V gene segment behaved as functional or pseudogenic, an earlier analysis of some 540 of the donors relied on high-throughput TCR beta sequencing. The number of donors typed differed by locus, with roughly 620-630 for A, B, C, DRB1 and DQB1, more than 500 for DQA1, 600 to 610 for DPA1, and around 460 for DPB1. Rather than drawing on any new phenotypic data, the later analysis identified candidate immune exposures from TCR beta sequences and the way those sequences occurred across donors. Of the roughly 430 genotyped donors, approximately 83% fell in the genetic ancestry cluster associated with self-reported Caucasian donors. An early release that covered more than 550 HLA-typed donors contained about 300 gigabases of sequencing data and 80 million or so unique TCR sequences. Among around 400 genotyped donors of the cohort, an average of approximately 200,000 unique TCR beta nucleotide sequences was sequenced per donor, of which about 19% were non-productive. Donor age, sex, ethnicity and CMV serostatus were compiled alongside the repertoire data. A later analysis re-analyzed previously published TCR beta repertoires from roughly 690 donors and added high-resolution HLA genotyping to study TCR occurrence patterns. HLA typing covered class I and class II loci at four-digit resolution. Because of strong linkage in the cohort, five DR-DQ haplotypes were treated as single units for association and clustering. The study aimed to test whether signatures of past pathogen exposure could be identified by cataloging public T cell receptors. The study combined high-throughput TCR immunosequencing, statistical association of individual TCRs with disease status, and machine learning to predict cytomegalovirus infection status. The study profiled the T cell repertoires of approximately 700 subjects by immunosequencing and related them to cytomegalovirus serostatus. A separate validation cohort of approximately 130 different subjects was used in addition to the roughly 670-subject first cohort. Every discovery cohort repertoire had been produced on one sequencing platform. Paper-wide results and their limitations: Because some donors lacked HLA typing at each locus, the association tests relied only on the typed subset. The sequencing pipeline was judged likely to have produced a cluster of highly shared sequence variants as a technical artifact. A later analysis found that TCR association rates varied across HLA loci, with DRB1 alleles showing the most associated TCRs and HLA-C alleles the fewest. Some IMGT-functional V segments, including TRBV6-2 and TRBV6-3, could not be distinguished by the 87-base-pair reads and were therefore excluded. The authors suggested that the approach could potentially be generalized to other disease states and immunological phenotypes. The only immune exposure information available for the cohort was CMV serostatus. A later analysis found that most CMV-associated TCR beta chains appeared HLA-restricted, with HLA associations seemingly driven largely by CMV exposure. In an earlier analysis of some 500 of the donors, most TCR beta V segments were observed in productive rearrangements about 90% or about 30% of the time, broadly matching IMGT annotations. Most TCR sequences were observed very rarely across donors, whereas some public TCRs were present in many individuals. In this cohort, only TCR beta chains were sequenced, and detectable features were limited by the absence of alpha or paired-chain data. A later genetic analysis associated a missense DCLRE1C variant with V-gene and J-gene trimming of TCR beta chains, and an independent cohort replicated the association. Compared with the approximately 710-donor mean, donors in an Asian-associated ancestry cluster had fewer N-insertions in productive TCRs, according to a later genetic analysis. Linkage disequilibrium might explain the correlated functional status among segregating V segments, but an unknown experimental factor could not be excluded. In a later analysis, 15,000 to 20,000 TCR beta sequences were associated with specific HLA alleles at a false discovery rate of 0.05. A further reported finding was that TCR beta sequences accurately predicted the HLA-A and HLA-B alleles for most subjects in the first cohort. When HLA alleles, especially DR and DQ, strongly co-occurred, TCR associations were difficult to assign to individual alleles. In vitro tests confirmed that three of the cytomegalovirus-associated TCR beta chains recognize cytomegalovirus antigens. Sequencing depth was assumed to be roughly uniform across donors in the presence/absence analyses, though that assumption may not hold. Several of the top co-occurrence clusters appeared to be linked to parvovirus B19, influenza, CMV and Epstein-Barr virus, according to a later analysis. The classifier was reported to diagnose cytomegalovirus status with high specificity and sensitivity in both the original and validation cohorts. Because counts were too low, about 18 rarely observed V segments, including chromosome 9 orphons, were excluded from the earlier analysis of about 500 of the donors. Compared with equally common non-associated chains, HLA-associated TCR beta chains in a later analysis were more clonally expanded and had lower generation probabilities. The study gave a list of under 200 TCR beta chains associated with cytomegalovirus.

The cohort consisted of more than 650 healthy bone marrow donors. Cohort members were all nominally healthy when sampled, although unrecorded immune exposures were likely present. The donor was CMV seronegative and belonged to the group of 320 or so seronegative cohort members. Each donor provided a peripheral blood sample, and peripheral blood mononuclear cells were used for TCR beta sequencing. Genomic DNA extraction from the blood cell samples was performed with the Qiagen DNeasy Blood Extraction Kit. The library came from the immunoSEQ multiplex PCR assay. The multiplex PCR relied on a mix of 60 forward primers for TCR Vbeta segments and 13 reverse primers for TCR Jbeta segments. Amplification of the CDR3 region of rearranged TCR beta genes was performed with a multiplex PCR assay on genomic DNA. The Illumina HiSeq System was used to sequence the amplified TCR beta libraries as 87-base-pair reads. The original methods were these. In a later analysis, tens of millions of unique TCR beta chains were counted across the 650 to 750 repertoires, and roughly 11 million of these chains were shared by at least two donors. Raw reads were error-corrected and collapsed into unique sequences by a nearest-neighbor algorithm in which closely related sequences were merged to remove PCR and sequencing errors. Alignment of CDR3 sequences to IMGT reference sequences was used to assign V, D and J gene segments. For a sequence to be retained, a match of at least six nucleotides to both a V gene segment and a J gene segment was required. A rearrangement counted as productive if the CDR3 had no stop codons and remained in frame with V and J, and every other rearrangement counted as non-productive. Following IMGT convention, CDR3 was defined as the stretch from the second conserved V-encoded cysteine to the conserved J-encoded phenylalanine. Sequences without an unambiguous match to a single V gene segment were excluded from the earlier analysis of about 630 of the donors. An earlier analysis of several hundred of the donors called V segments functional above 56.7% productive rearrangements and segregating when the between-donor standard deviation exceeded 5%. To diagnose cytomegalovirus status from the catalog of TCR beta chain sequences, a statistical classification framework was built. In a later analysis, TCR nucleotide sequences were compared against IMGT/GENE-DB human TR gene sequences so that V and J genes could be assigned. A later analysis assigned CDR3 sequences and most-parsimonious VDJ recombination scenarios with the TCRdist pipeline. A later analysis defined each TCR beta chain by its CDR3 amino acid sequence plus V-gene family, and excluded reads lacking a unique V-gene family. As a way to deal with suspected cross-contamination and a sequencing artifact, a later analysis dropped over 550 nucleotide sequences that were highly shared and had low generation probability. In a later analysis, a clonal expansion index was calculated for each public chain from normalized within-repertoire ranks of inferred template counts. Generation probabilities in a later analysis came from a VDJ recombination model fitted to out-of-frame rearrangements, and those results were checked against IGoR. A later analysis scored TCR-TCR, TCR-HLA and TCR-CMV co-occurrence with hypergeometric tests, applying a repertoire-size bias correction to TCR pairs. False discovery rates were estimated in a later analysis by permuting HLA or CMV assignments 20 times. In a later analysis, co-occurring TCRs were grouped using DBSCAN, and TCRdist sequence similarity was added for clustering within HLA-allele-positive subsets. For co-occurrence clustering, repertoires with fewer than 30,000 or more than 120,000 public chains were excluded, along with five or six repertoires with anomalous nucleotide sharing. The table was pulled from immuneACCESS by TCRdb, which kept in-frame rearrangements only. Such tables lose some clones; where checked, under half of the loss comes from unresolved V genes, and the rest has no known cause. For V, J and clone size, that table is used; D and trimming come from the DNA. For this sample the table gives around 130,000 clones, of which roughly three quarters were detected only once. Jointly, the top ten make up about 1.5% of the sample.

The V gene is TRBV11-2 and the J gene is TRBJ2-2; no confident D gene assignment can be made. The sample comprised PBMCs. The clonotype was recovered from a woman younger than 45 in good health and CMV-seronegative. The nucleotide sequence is TGTGCCAGCAGGCTCCCATCAAATACCCCCTGGAGCACCGGGGAGCTGTTTTTT. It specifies CASRLPSNTPWSTGELFF.